These 15 T cell receptor beta chains originate from one sample sequenced in a study of cytomegalovirus exposure and HLA in healthy donors. A multiplex PCR was run with 60 Vbeta primers and 13 Jbeta primers. Using immunoSEQ multiplex PCR, the repertoire was profiled, and TCRdb retains in-frame clones only, with some absent. The sample has approximately 190,000 clones, 75% to 90% seen once. Sequencing was performed on PBMCs. The receptors were sampled from a man aged 25 to 40 in good health and CMV-seronegative.

The genes are TRBV30 and TRBJ1-2; 8 nucleotides agree with TRBD1. The CDR3 runs to 14 residues. Germline CDR1 GTSNPN, CDR2 SVGIG (reference sequence). With V trimmed by 3 bases and J by 7 bases, 10 bases remained unmatched. The CDR3 sequence: CAWSLTGERRGYTF. The CDR3 DNA reads TGTGCCTGGAGCTTGACAGGGGAACGTCGTGGCTACACCTTC.

V is TRBV10-3 and J is TRBJ2-5, with 7 positions matching TRBD2. V dropped 3 bases and J dropped 1; count of bases not matched to a gene: 2. CDR3 length equals 14 residues. Germline CDR1 is ENHRY and CDR2 is SYGVKD. CDR3 sequence: CAISEASGQETQYF. The DNA for the CDR3 is TGTGCCATCAGTGAAGCTAGCGGCCAAGAGACCCAGTACTTC.

The chain combines TRBV7-8 with TRBJ1-2, with TRBD1 matching over 7 bases. The CDR3 covers 15 residues. The V gene end was trimmed by 1 base and the J gene end by 1 base; junction bases not matched to a gene: 3. Germline values: CDR1 SGHVS, CDR2 FQNEAQ. CDR3 bases: TGTGCCAGCAGCTTAGGACAGGGCCATAACTATGGCTACACCTTC. Its protein is CASSLGQGHNYGYTF.

V is TRBV5-4 and J is TRBJ1-2; 7 bases fit TRBD1. The J segment lost 6 bases and the V segment lost 0 bases, leaving 2 bases of the junction unmatched. CDR3 size: 13 residues. Germline-derived CDR1 and CDR2 are SGHNT and YYREEE (reference sequence). The CDR3: CASSLETGNGYTF. The CDR3 bases are TGTGCCAGCAGCTTGGAGACAGGGAATGGCTACACCTTC.

The rearrangement links TRBV5-1 to TRBJ1-5; the D gene is possibly TRBD1 (5 bases). The ends were cut back, 1 base at V and 7 bases at J, with 15 bases in the middle. The CDR3 is 15 residues long. Germline lookup yields CDR1 SGHRS and CDR2 YFSETQ. In DNA, the CDR3 is TGCGCCAGCAGCTTGTGGGCGGGGGTGGGGCAGCCCCAGCATTTT. As protein: CASSLWAGVGQPQHF.

The chain uses TRBV7-9 and TRBJ1-5; 10 nucleotides line up with TRBD1. This CDR3 is 19 amino acids long. Germline CDR1 SEHNR, CDR2 FQNEAQ (reference sequence). The trim removed 2 bases at V and 6 bases at J, leaving 16 bases unmatched. CDR3 bases: TGTGCCAGCAGCTTATACCGGGACAGGGGTAATTCGGTGCCTCAGCCCCAGCATTTT. This gives the protein CASSLYRDRGNSVPQPQHF. Drawing the rest from reference TRBV7-9 and TRBJ1-5, the complete variable domain is DTGVSQNPRHKITKRGQNVTFRCDPISEHNRLYWYRQTLGQGPEFLTYFQNEAQLEKSRLLSDRFSAERPKGSFSTLEIQRTEQGDSAMYLCASSLYRDRGNSVPQPQHFGDGTRLSIL.

This clone was seen only once. The chain has TRBV23-1 and TRBJ2-2; TRBD2 might be the D (5 bases). TRBV23-1 is noted as an ORF with a role that remains uncertain. This CDR3 has 19 amino acids. The V gene lost 0 bases and the J gene lost 0 bases, with 17 bases spanning the gap. CDR3: CASSQSPRGSSANTGELFF. In nucleotides, the CDR3 is TGCGCCAGCAGTCAATCTCCACGGGGTAGCTCCGCGAACACCGGGGAGCTGTTTTTT.

In this sample, this clone turned up a few times. The chain recombines TRBV29-1 with TRBJ2-3, with D perhaps TRBD1 (6 bases). The V end lost 7 bases, the J end lost 2 bases, and 19 bases lay between the germline ends. The CDR3 runs 15 residues. Per germline, CDR1 SQVTM and CDR2 ANQGSEA. In nucleotides, the CDR3 is TGCAGCGCCCTAGAAAACAGGGTTTCCACAGATACGCAGTATTTT. This codes for CSALENRVSTDTQYF.

This chain connects TRBV5-6 to TRBJ2-2; 9 positions match TRBD1. V lost 3 bases, J lost 3 bases, and 12 bases stayed unmatched. CDR1 and CDR2 from the germline V gene are SGHDT and YYEEEE. The CDR3 length is 18 residues. The CDR3 region has the DNA TGTGCCAGCAGCTGGGGGGTACTGGGACAGGGAGACACCGGGGAGCTGTTTTTT. Translating gives CASSWGVLGQGDTGELFF.

The CDR3 DNA reads TGTGCCAGCAGCGTAGGGATGACAGGTGGGAAACTGTTTTTT. This encodes CASSVGMTGGKLFF. The chain joins TRBV9 to TRBJ1-4; D may be TRBD1 (6 bases). The CDR3 runs 14 residues. The ends were cut back, 0 bases at V and 11 bases at J, with 14 bases in the middle. Germline CDR1 reads SGDLS; CDR2 reads YYNGEE.

About this clone itself: An end of the junction does not agree with germline; a read error may underlie this. J is TRBJ2-5 and V is TRBV7-7; no reliable D call. Germline lookup yields CDR1 SSHAT and CDR2 FNYEAQ (reference sequence). The CDR3 spans 15 residues. The chain's CDR3 is CASSFGGGTQETQYF. The CDR3 region has the DNA TGTGCTAGCAGCTTTGGCGGCGGAACCCAAGAGACCCAGTACTTC.

The J gene is TRBJ2-5, the V gene TRBV2, with 7 bases matching TRBD2. Gene TRBJ2-7 matches the end of the DNA better, so the J call may be wrong. This CDR3 has 13 residues. Germline-derived CDR1 and CDR2 are SNHLY and FYNNEI. As DNA, the CDR3 is TGTGCCAGCAGTGAAGTTTGGGGGGGCGAGCAGTACTTC. Translation gives CASSEVWGGEQYF.

The chain uses TRBV10-3 and TRBJ2-3, with 7 nucleotides matching TRBD1. V trimming: 7 bases; J trimming: 4 bases; junction bases outside the gene matches: 11. CDR1 is ENHRY and CDR2 is SYGVKD in the germline V gene. This CDR3 has 15 amino acids. Here the CDR3 DNA reads TGTGCCATCAAGCGAGAGGGGGCAGTGGCAGATACGCAGTATTTT. This codes for CAIKREGAVADTQYF.

This chain uses TRBV7-2 with TRBJ2-7, with a weak D call TRBD2 (6 bases). Deletions cut 5 bases from V and 2 bases from J, with 13 bases between. The CDR3 has 14 amino acids. CDR1 and CDR2 (germline): SGHTA, FQGNSA. CDR3: CASSISGSPYEQYF. The CDR3 nucleotides are TGTGCCAGCAGCATCAGCGGGTCCCCCTACGAGCAGTACTTC. Filled out from reference TRBV7-2 and TRBJ2-7, the complete variable domain reads GAGVSQSPSNKVTEKGKDVELRCDPISGHTALYWYRQSLGQGLEFLIYFQGNSAPDKSGLPSDRFSAERTGGSVSTLTIQRTQQEDSAVYLCASSISGSPYEQYFGPGTRLTVT.

The chain uses TRBV7-9 and TRBJ2-1, with D hard to call. The CDR3 consists of 11 residues. V lost 1 base to trimming and J lost 9 bases, with 4 bases between them. Germline lookup yields CDR1 SEHNR and CDR2 FQNEAQ (reference sequence). CDR3 coding DNA: TGTGCCAGCAGCTTAGAAGCTGAGCAGTTCTTC. Its protein product is CASSLEAEQFF.